A single sample is the source of the 4 T cell receptor beta chains below, sequenced in a study of OX40 agonist ivuxolimab in advanced cancers. Clones were read by immunoSEQ multiplex PCR, and TCRdb kept only the in-frame ones, dropping some. Among approximately 52,000 clones listed, approximately 85% were seen once. The specimen comprised CD4+ or CD8+ T cells sorted from blood, sampled in a trial of the OX40 agonist ivuxolimab. Receptor source: an adult with an advanced solid tumor such as melanoma, head and neck, liver or kidney cancer.

This clone was counted once. The chain links TRBV5-1 to TRBJ2-1; 12 bases fit TRBD1. V shed 4 bases and J 10 bases; nucleotides not matched to a gene: 6. This CDR3 region has 14 residues. Germline V CDR1 and CDR2: SGHRS, YFSETQ. CDR3 loop: CASSGGQGALEQFF. The CDR3 DNA sequence: TGCGCCAGCAGCGGGGGACAGGGGGCGTTAGAGCAGTTCTTC.

The DNA of the CDR3 is TGTGCCAGCAGCTTCAGGGGGGGTACTAGCGGGAGTTTATTTGGGGCCAACGTCCTGACTTTC. Encoded protein: CASSFRGGTSGSLFGANVLTF. The chain links TRBV13 to TRBJ2-6; 11 bases fit TRBD2. This CDR3 has 21 residues. From germline, CDR1 is PRHDT and CDR2 FYEKMQ (reference sequence). Trimming removed 3 bases from V and 3 bases from J; junction bases left unmatched: 16.

The V gene is TRBV7-8, the J gene TRBJ1-1, with a possible D match to TRBD1 (5 bases). This CDR3 contains 13 residues. V dropped 4 bases and J dropped 5 bases, with 11 bases sitting between them. The germline gives CDR1 SGHVS, CDR2 FQNEAQ. CDR3 loop: CASSSSPGTEAFF. DNA for the CDR3: TGTGCCAGCAGCTCCTCCCCAGGGACTGAAGCTTTCTTT.

The chain carries TRBV2 and TRBJ1-5; D ambiguous. The CDR3 runs to 14 residues. The germline V gene encodes CDR1 SNHLY and CDR2 FYNNEI. The V end was cut by 3 bases, the J end by 0 bases, with 6 bases between. CDR3 bases: TGTGCCAGCAGTGATTGGGTTAGCAATCAGCCCCAGCATTTT. Translation: CASSDWVSNQPQHF.